The rows below give T cell receptor beta chains drawn from one sample of a study of blood T cells in healthy people across ages. TCRdb reprocessed the 5' RACE reads via MiXCR and lists one record per CDR3 protein. The sample has hundreds of thousands of distinct CDR3 sequences, under 40% seen once. The sequenced sample consisted of blood. All receptors derive from a man aged 18 to 35 in good health. Each CDR3 is given with its conserved first and last residue. D genes are given only for firm matches. Clone sizes are given selectively: once, few, many, or a class where the clone is expanded.

J gene	clone size	V gene	D gene	CDR3 protein	CDR3 DNA
TRBJ2-7	-	TRBV3-1	-	CASSHRTPYEQYF	TGTGCCAGCAGCCACAGAACCCCCTACGAGCAGTACTTC
TRBJ1-1	-	TRBV7-3	-	CASSSLTGRTEAFF	TGTGCCAGCAGCTCATTAACAGGGCGGACTGAAGCTTTCTTT
TRBJ2-7	-	TRBV12-3/TRBV12-4	TRBD2	CASSSSHLPGLAGDYSSYEQYF	TGTGCCAGCAGTTCTTCCCACCTACCGGGACTAGCGGGGGATTATAGCTCCTACGAGCAGTACTTC
TRBJ2-1	-	TRBV6-5	-	CASTQYNVAGEQFF	TGTGCCAGCACCCAGTACAACGTCGCTGGTGAGCAGTTCTTC
TRBJ1-6	-	TRBV20-1	-	CSAVQGKGSSPLHF	TGCAGTGCTGTTCAGGGGAAAGGATCTTCACCCCTCCACTTT
TRBJ2-2	-	TRBV5-1	-	CASSLFGPGELFF	TGCGCCAGCAGCTTGTTCGGCCCGGGGGAGCTGTTTTTT
TRBJ2-2	-	TRBV9	-	CASTGVSGELFF	TGTGCCAGCACAGGGGTTTCCGGGGAGCTGTTTTTT
TRBJ2-1	-	TRBV9	TRBD2	CASSGRSSGIRNEQFF	TGTGCCAGCAGCGGTAGGTCTAGCGGGATCCGCAATGAGCAGTTCTTC
TRBJ2-3	few	TRBV15	-	CATSRAVRDTQYF	TGTGCCACCAGCAGAGCAGTTAGGGATACGCAGTATTTT
TRBJ1-1	-	TRBV4-3	-	CASSQDNLRVAEAFF	TGCGCCAGCAGCCAAGATAATTTGAGAGTGGCTGAAGCTTTCTTT
TRBJ2-5	few	TRBV20-1	TRBD2	CSASSGERGETQYF	TGCAGTGCTAGTAGCGGGGAAAGGGGGGAGACCCAGTACTTC
TRBJ1-6	-	TRBV7-2	-	CASRNRVAGSPPHF	TGTGCCAGCAGAAACAGGGTTGCAGGTTCACCCCCCCACTTT
TRBJ2-1	-	TRBV11-2	-	CASTLRGINEQFF	TGTGCCAGCACCCTCCGGGGGATCAATGAGCAGTTCTTC
TRBJ2-7	-	TRBV19	-	CASSETGELRDEQYF	TGTGCCAGTAGCGAGACAGGCGAACTACGGGACGAGCAGTACTTC
TRBJ2-7	-	TRBV5-6	-	CASAVYFAYEQYF	TGTGCCAGTGCAGTATACTTTGCCTACGAGCAGTACTTC
TRBJ2-2	-	TRBV5-6	TRBD1	CASSPNRGVNTGELFF	TGTGCCAGCAGCCCAAACAGGGGAGTCAACACCGGGGAGCTGTTTTTT
TRBJ1-1	once	TRBV14	-	CASSLTYRDGRGNTEAFF	TGTGCCAGCAGCCTCACCTACAGGGACGGAAGGGGGAACACTGAAGCTTTCTTT